Reported below is one TCR beta chain. Profiled with immunoSEQ multiplex PCR; TCRdb holds only in-frame clones, not every one. Of tens of thousands of clones listed, 80% to 95% are singletons. After removal of 3 bases from V and 4 bases from J, the junction contained 10 bases not matched to a gene. The germline V gene encodes CDR1 SGDLS and CDR2 YYNGEE. This CDR3 is built from 17 residues. This specimen belongs to a study of graft-versus-host responses after intestinal transplantation. Study overall: Transplants were multivisceral, liver-intestinal, or isolated intestinal. Anti-thymocyte globulin induction, then tacrolimus and steroids for about 3 years, went to all recipients.

The J gene is TRBJ2-1, the V gene TRBV9; 10 positions match TRBD2. Source: bone marrow, taken roughly 780 days after intestinal transplantation. This receptor was obtained from a human patient who received an intestinal transplant, so some T cells may come from the graft donor. Here the CDR3 reads CASSARVAGGPYNEQFF. Written as DNA, the CDR3 is TGTGCCAGCAGCGCTCGGGTAGCGGGAGGACCTTACAATGAGCAGTTCTTC. The full variable domain, rest sourced from reference TRBV9 and TRBJ2-1, is DSGVTQTPKHLITATGQRVTLRCSPRSGDLSVYWYQQSLDQGLQFLIQYYNGEERAKGNILERFSAQQFPDLHSELNLSSLELGDSALYFCASSARVAGGPYNEQFFGPGTRLTVL.